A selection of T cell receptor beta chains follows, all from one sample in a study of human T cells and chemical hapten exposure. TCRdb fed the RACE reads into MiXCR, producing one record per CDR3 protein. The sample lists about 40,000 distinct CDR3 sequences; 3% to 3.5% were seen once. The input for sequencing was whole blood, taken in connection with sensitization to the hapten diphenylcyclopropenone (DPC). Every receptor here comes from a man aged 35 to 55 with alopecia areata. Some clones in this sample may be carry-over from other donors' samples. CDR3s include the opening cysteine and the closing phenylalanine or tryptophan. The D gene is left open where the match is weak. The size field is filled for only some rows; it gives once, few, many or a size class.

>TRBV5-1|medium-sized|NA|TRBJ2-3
TGCGCCAGCAGCTTGGTCCCTAGCAGCGATACGCAGTATTTT
CASSLVPSSDTQYF
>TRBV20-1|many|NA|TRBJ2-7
TGCAGTGCTAGAGATCGACTAAGGACATACGAGCAGTACTTC
CSARDRLRTYEQYF
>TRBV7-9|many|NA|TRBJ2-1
TGTGCCAGCACCCCTTTGGAGGAGCAGTTCTTC
CASTPLEEQFF
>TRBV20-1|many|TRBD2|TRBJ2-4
TGCAGTGCTAGAGAAATAGCGGGAGGCCTAAACATTCAGTACTTC
CSAREIAGGLNIQYF
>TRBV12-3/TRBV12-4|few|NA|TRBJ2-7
TGTGCCAGCAGTTTCTCCAGCTCCTACGAGCAGTACTTC
CASSFSSSYEQYF
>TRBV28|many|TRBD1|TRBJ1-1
TGTGCCATTACAGACAGGGGCCAAACGAACACTGAAGCTTTCTTT
CAITDRGQTNTEAFF
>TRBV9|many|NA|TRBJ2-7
TGTGCCAGCAGCGTAGAGGGCGGGGACACCTACGAGCAGTACTTC
CASSVEGGDTYEQYF
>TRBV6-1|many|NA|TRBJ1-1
TGTGCCAGCAGGGGACACCTGATCACTGAAGCTTTCTTT
CASRGHLITEAFF
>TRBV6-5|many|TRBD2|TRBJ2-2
TGTGCCAGCCGAAGTGGGGGAGGGCCCGGGGAGCTGTTTTTT
CASRSGGGPGELFF
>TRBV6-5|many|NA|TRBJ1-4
TGTGCCAGCAGTCCCGGGGGCGCGGGTGAAAAACTGTTTTTT
CASSPGGAGEKLFF
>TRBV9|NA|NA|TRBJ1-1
TGTGCCAGCAGCGATACCCCTGCCATGAACACTGAAGCTTTCTTT
CASSDTPAMNTEAFF
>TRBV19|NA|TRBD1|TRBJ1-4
TGTGCCAGTAGTATCGAGCCGGGACAGTTTGAAAAACTGTTTTTT
CASSIEPGQFEKLFF
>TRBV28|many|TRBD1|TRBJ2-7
TGTGCCAGTACTAACAGGGGAGCCTACGAGCAGTACTTC
CASTNRGAYEQYF
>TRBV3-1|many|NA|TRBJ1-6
TGTGCCAGCAGCCAAGATTACGGAAATAGCCCCCTCCACTTT
CASSQDYGNSPLHF
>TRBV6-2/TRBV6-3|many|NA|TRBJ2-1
TGTGCCAGCAGTTCAGCGCTGAATCCCGGTGCCACGTTCTTC
CASSSALNPGATFF
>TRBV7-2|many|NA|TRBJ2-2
TGTGCCAGCAGCCCGGGACAGAACACCGGGGAGCTGTTTTTT
CASSPGQNTGELFF
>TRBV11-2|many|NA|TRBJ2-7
TGTGCCAGCAGCTTAGTTCAGGGGAACTACGAGCAGTACTTC
CASSLVQGNYEQYF
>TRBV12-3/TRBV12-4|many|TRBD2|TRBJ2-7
TGTGCCAGCAGTCCCTCGCGGGAGCAAACCTACGAGCAGTACTTC
CASSPSREQTYEQYF
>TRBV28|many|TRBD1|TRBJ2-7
TGTGCCAGCAGCCTGACAGGGCCCTACGAGCAGTACTTC
CASSLTGPYEQYF
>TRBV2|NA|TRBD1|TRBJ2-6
TGTGCCAGCATCCGGGACAGGGGGCTGAAGGGGGCCAACGTCCTGACTTTC
CASIRDRGLKGANVLTF
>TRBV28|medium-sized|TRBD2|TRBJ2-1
TGTGCCAGCAGTTCTCGGACTAGCGGTTACTCCTACAATGAGCAGTTCTTC
CASSSRTSGYSYNEQFF
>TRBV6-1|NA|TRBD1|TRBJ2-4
TGTGCCAGCAGTGAAGTCCCGCCGGGACAGGGGGCGAAAAACATTCAGTACTTC
CASSEVPPGQGAKNIQYF
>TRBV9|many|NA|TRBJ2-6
TGTGCCAGCAGGAGGGGGGCGGCCAACGTCCTGACTTTC
CASRRGAANVLTF
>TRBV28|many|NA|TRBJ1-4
TGTGCCAGCAGTTTTTTGGGTGCTGAAAAACTGTTTTTT
CASSFLGAEKLFF
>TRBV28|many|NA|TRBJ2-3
TGTGCCAGCAGTTTAATTAGCGCAACCGTAGGTAGCACAGATACGCAGTATTTT
CASSLISATVGSTDTQYF
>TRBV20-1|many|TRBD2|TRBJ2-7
TGCAGTGCTAGAGATACGCTAGCGGGCCAGCGAGGGTACTTC
CSARDTLAGQRGYF
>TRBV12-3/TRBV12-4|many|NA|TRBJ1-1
TGTGCCAGCAGTCCTGGACCGGGGGGCACTGAAGCTTTCTTT
CASSPGPGGTEAFF
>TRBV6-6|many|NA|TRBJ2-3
TGTGCCAGCAGCTCCGCGGCCAGCACAGATACGCAGTATTTT
CASSSAASTDTQYF
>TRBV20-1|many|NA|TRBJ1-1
TGCAGTGCTAGAGATCTGGTGCACAACGAAGCTTTCTTT
CSARDLVHNEAFF
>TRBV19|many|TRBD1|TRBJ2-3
TGTGCCAGTAGTACCGGACAGGGGGCGTTTGATACGCAGTATTTT
CASSTGQGAFDTQYF
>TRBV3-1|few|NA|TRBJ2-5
TGTGCCAGCAGCAACCGAATAGGACCAGTTGAGACCCAGTACTTC
CASSNRIGPVETQYF
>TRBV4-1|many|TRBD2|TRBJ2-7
TGCGCCAGCAGCCAAGAAAGGGGGGTAGCGGGAGACTACGAGCAGTACTTC
CASSQERGVAGDYEQYF
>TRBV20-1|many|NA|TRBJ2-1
TGCAGTGCTAGAAATCTGGGAGATGGTAGTGAGCAGTTCTTC
CSARNLGDGSEQFF
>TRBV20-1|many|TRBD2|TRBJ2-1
TGCAGTGCTAGCAGCGGGAGGGCCCTCGGCAATGAGCAGTTCTTC
CSASSGRALGNEQFF
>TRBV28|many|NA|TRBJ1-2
TGTGCCAGCAGTGTTAGCGGGGCGGCTCGGGACTATGGCTACACCTTC
CASSVSGAARDYGYTF
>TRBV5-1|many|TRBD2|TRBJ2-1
TGCGCCAGCAGCCCGCGGACTAGCGCCATCCAGACCTACAATGAGCAGTTCTTC
CASSPRTSAIQTYNEQFF
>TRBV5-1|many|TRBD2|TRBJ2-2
TGCGCCAGCAGCACAGGACTAGCGGGAGGGAAGACGACGAACACCGGGGAGCTGTTTTTT
CASSTGLAGGKTTNTGELFF
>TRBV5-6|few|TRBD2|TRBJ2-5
TGTGCCAGCAGTCATCGGGGGGGTAGAGAGACCCAGTACTTC
CASSHRGGRETQYF
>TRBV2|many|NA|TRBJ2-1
TGTGCCAGGGGCCTCCTTCGGAATGAGCAGTTCTTC
CARGLLRNEQFF
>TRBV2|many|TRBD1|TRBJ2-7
TGTGCCAGCAGTGACGTCGGGACAGTAAATTTATACGAGCAGTACTTC
CASSDVGTVNLYEQYF
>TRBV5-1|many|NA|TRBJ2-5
TGCGCCAGCAGCTTGGAGAGGGCCCAAGAGACCCAGTACTTC
CASSLERAQETQYF
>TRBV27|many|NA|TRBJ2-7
TGTGCCAGCAGTTATATGAGCTCCTACGAGCAGTACTTC
CASSYMSSYEQYF
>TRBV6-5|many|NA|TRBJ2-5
TGTGCCAGCAGTTACTCGTTCACAGCTTTACAAGAGACCCAGTACTTC
CASSYSFTALQETQYF
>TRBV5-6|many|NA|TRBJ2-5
TGTGCCAGCAGCTTGAATGGCAGCCCGAGGGGGACCCAGTACTTC
CASSLNGSPRGTQYF
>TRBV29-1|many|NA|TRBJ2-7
TGCAGCGCCCAGACCTACGCAGGGAGACCCTCCTACGAGCAGTACTTC
CSAQTYAGRPSYEQYF
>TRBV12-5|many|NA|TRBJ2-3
TGTGCTAGTGGTTTGACGACCACAGATACGCAGTATTTT
CASGLTTTDTQYF